Listed here are 30 T cell receptor beta chains from one sample, sequenced in a study of blood T cells in healthy people across ages. For the second PCR, which ran for 7 to 11 cycles, a sample-barcoded 5' primer and a J-beta primer mix were used. In TCRdb, the 5' RACE reads were re-called with MiXCR into one record per CDR3 protein. The sample lists around 800,000 distinct CDR3 sequences; roughly 25% were seen once. These data also featured in a second study, about T cells of mothers and their children.

Sequenced sample: blood. The receptor source for this set is a boy between 10 and 17 years old in good health.

This chain joins TRBV24-1 and TRBJ2-5; TRBD1 matches at 10 bases. Germline-derived CDR1 and CDR2 are KGHDR and SFDVKD. Trimming cost V 9 bases and J 3 bases; bases outside gene matches: 6. This CDR3 has 14 residues. The CDR3 protein is CATSRGQGEETQYF. The CDR3, as DNA: TGTGCCACCTCCCGTGGACAGGGGGAAGAGACCCAGTACTTC.

This clonotype was seen a handful of times. The J gene is TRBJ1-4, the V gene TRBV5-1, with D tentatively TRBD1 (5 bases). This CDR3 spans 13 amino acids. The germline V and J ends were trimmed by 4 bases and 14 bases, with 18 bases remaining between them. Germline V gene data show CDR1 as SGHRS and CDR2 as YFSETQ. CDR3 DNA sequence: TGCGCCAGCAGCCCCGACAGTTCGGGACGGCTGTTTTTT. As protein: CASSPDSSGRLFF.

This clonotype was found many times. The J gene is TRBJ2-4, the V gene TRBV5-1; no definite D call. The CDR3 contains 16 residues. From germline, CDR1 is SGHRS and CDR2 YFSETQ. V dropped 4 bases and J dropped 2 bases, with 16 bases sitting between them. For the CDR3, the DNA is TGCGCCAGCAGCCCCTCAGCAGGACCGACCAAAAACATTCAGTACTTC. It encodes CASSPSAGPTKNIQYF.

The chain uses TRBV27 and TRBJ2-4; TRBD2 aligns across 11 bases. V was clipped by 7 bases and J by 2 bases; unmatched bases: 10. The CDR3 covers 17 residues. Germline V gives CDR1 MNHEY, CDR2 SMNVEV (reference sequence). This chain's CDR3 is CASILAGGPSPKNIQYF. CDR3 DNA: TGTGCCAGCATTCTAGCGGGGGGACCCTCCCCCAAAAACATTCAGTACTTC.

This sequence joins TRBV29-1 and TRBJ2-1, with a tentative D call TRBD2 (5 bases). This CDR3 is 14 amino acids long. In germline, CDR1 is SQVTM, CDR2 ANQGSEA. The V end lost 3 bases, the J end lost 0 bases, and 9 bases lay between the germline ends. CDR3 sequence reads: CSVDTGSSYNEQFF. For the CDR3, the DNA is TGCAGCGTTGATACGGGAAGCTCCTACAATGAGCAGTTCTTC.

There are a few counts of this clonotype. The rearrangement links TRBV27 to TRBJ1-1; a possible D gene is TRBD1 (5 bases). V was cut by 5 bases and J by 5 bases, with 21 bases left in between. Germline V gene data show CDR1 as MNHEY and CDR2 as SMNVEV (reference sequence). The CDR3 is made up of 16 amino acids. CDR3 nucleotides: TGTGCCAGCAGTCCGACTCCGGGACTAAGACGGACTGAAGCTTTCTTT. This codes for CASSPTPGLRRTEAFF.

This chain links TRBV28 with TRBJ2-1; D is uncertain. This CDR3 comprises 15 residues. The germline V gene encodes CDR1 MDHEN and CDR2 SYDVKM. Deletions cut 3 bases from V and 2 bases from J, with 11 bases between. The CDR3 loop reads CASSFPRKTYNEQFF. CDR3 coding DNA: TGTGCCAGCAGTTTCCCGCGCAAAACCTACAATGAGCAGTTCTTC.

This clonotype came up a few times. V gene TRBV19 combines with J gene TRBJ2-2; D remains unclear. This CDR3 spans 13 amino acids. In germline, CDR1 is LNHDA, CDR2 SQIVND (reference sequence). V was cut by 2 bases and J by 1 base, with 2 bases left in between. Written as DNA, the CDR3 is TGTGCCAGTAGTATATTGAACACCGGGGAGCTGTTTTTT. Protein product: CASSILNTGELFF.

This clonotype appeared many times. V and J are TRBV7-3 and TRBJ2-5; 8 bases map to TRBD2. The CDR3 loop spans 15 amino acids. V shed 4 bases and J 7 bases; nucleotides not matched to a gene: 11. Germline CDR1 is SGHTA and CDR2 is FQGTGA. Written as DNA, the CDR3 is TGTGCCAGCAGCTCCCAGGGCAGGCGGGAGGTGACCCAGTACTTC. Translated, it gives CASSSQGRREVTQYF. The whole variable domain, filled in from reference TRBV7-3 and TRBJ2-5, reads GAGVSQTPSNKVTEKGKYVELRCDPISGHTALYWYRQSLGQGPEFLIYFQGTGAADDSGLPNDRFFAVRPEGSVSTLKIQRTERGDSAVYLCASSSQGRREVTQYFGPGTRLLVL.

This clonotype has a handful of counts. V usage is TRBV20-1 and J usage is TRBJ2-4; D not certain. Trimming cost V 1 base and J 0 bases, with 7 bases left between them. Germline V CDR1 and CDR2: DFQATT, SNEGSKA (reference sequence). CDR3 size: 14 residues. The DNA of the CDR3 is TGCAGTGCTAGAGTTAGTCTAGCCAAAAACATTCAGTACTTC. Residues: CSARVSLAKNIQYF.

The V gene is TRBV10-3, the J gene TRBJ2-5, with a possible D match to TRBD1 (6 bases). The last part of the DNA fits TRBJ2-7 better; the J call may be wrong. Germline V gene sequence: CDR1 ENHRY, CDR2 SYGVKD. CDR3 length equals 13 residues. The CDR3 loop reads CAISRTETYEQYF. The CDR3 bases are TGTGCCATCAGCCGGACAGAGACCTACGAGCAGTACTTC.

This chain joins TRBV12-3 or TRBV12-4 and TRBJ2-2; D is undetermined. This CDR3 has 17 amino acids. Trimming stripped 6 bases from V and 1 base from J, with 18 bases between. The CDR3 DNA reads TGTGCCAGCAGCCGGGCTCTTGGACGTGGGAACACCGGGGAGCTGTTTTTT. The encoded protein is CASSRALGRGNTGELFF.

There are a few counts of this clonotype. The chain couples TRBV9 to TRBJ2-2; D is undetermined. V was trimmed by 3 bases and J by 2 bases, leaving 11 bases between them. CDR1 and CDR2 (germline): SGDLS, YYNGEE. The CDR3 spans 15 residues. CDR3: CASSDRTANTGELFF. DNA of the CDR3: TGTGCCAGCAGCGACCGGACGGCCAACACCGGGGAGCTGTTTTTT.

This clonotype has only a few counts. The chain links TRBV4-2 to TRBJ2-1; D might be TRBD1 or TRBD2, each matching 6 bases. The CDR3 is made up of 14 amino acids. V was shortened by 3 bases and J by 10 bases, with 16 bases between the two germline ends. CDR1 is LGHNA, CDR2 YNFKEQ, per germline. The CDR3 loop reads CASSQELGGGEQFF. CDR3 DNA sequence: TGTGCCAGCAGCCAGGAGCTCGGGGGCGGGGAGCAGTTCTTC.

This clonotype occurred a few times. The genes are TRBV12-3 or TRBV12-4 and TRBJ1-1; D gene ambiguous. The V and J ends lost 0 bases and 5 bases respectively, with 10 bases between them. The CDR3 has 14 amino acids. This CDR3 reads CASSLARRNTEAFF. The CDR3, as DNA: TGTGCCAGCAGTTTAGCGAGGCGGAATACTGAAGCTTTCTTT.

CDR3 bases: TGTGCCATCAGTGAGTCTCCGTGGGACAGCTCCTCCTATGGCTACACCTTC. Amino acid sequence: CAISESPWDSSSYGYTF. The V gene is TRBV10-3, the J gene TRBJ1-2; 7 bases map to TRBD1. Germline CDR1 ENHRY, CDR2 SYGVKD. With V trimmed by 0 bases and J by 4 bases, 11 bases remained unmatched. The CDR3 runs to 17 residues.

This clonotype was counted between two and nine times. This chain links TRBV27 with TRBJ2-5; possibly TRBD2 for D (6 bases). Germline V gene data show CDR1 as MNHEY and CDR2 as SMNVEV (reference sequence). The length of the CDR3 is 11 residues. V gave up 5 bases and J gave up 10 bases, with 11 bases separating them. CDR3 sequence: CASSTRDHQYF. Here the CDR3 DNA reads TGTGCCAGCAGTACGCGGGATCACCAGTACTTC.

There are a few counts of this clonotype. J is TRBJ2-5 and V is TRBV10-1; TRBD2 aligns across 9 bases. Germline V gene sequence: CDR1 WNHNN, CDR2 SYGVQD (reference sequence). The CDR3 length is 15 residues. After removal of 8 bases from V and 1 base from J, the junction contained 8 bases not matched to a gene. The CDR3 DNA sequence: TGCGCCAGCGAAGCGGGGGGCAAGCTCCAAGAGACCCAGTACTTC. Translating it yields CASEAGGKLQETQYF.

This clonotype was observed once. The chain combines TRBV12-5 with TRBJ1-4; tentatively, D is TRBD1 (5 bases). This CDR3 is 14 amino acids long. Germline V gives CDR1 LGHNT, CDR2 FRNRAP. V dropped 5 bases and J dropped 8 bases, with 15 bases sitting between them. CDR3 DNA sequence: TGTGCTAGTGGTAGGACAATCCACGCGGAAAAACTGTTTTTT. Translation: CASGRTIHAEKLFF. Based on the CDR3 plus reference TRBV12-5 and TRBJ1-4, the full variable domain is DARVTQTPRHKVTEMGQEVTMRCQPILGHNTVFWYRQTMMQGLELLAYFRNRAPLDDSGMPKDRFSAEMPDATLATLKIQPSEPRDSAVYFCASGRTIHAEKLFFGSGTQLSVL.

This clonotype was picked up a small number of times. This sequence joins TRBV3-1 and TRBJ2-1; D assignment may be TRBD1 or TRBD2 (5 bases each). The CDR3 runs to 17 residues. CDR1 and CDR2 from the germline V gene are LGHDT and YNNKEL (reference sequence). V shed 5 bases and J shed 4 bases, with 21 bases lying between them. CDR3 loop: CASSGGKRGPDYNEQFF. DNA of the CDR3: TGTGCCAGCAGCGGGGGAAAGAGGGGACCAGATTACAATGAGCAGTTCTTC.

The CDR3 loop reads CASRRWGSSYNEQFF. The DNA for the CDR3 is TGTGCCAGCAGACGGTGGGGGAGCTCCTACAATGAGCAGTTCTTC. The chain links TRBV2 to TRBJ2-1, with D possibly called TRBD1 or TRBD2 (5 bases each). This CDR3 has 15 amino acids. Trimming stripped 6 bases from V and 0 bases from J, with 12 bases between. The germline CDR1 and CDR2 sequences are SNHLY and FYNNEI.

In its sample, this clonotype was seen a few times. The V and J genes are TRBV20-1 and TRBJ1-5; the D gene is possibly TRBD1 (5 bases). V was trimmed by 0 bases and J by 5 bases, leaving 17 bases between them. The germline CDR1 and CDR2 sequences are DFQATT and SNEGSKA (reference sequence). This CDR3 comprises 16 residues. CDR3: CSARDPRGGGYQPQHF. The CDR3 DNA sequence: TGCAGTGCTAGAGATCCTCGGGGCGGGGGGTATCAGCCCCAGCATTTT.

Of note for this clonotype: The final CDR3 position lacks the conserved phenylalanine or tryptophan, pointing to a likely read error. The rearrangement links TRBV6-1 to TRBJ2-5, with 11 positions matching TRBD2. Per germline, CDR1 MNHNS and CDR2 SASEGT. This CDR3 has 14 amino acids. The V gene end was trimmed by 7 bases and the J gene end by 7 bases; junction bases not matched to a gene: 8. The CDR3 region is CASKNSGGARTQYL. CDR3 coding DNA: TGTGCCAGCAAAAATAGCGGGGGGGCTAGGACCCAGTACCTC.

This clonotype occurred a few times. This chain joins TRBV20-1 and TRBJ2-5, with D unclear. CDR1 and CDR2 from the germline V gene are DFQATT and SNEGSKA (reference sequence). The CDR3 has 15 residues. V was cut by 0 bases and J by 3 bases, with 14 bases left in between. CDR3 sequence (DNA): TGCAGTGCTAGAGATCAAAAAGGATGGGAAGAGACCCAGTACTTC. It is translated as CSARDQKGWEETQYF.

This CDR3 reads CASSPRHFLGANVLTF. The CDR3 nucleotides read TGTGCCAGCAGCCCCCGACACTTTCTAGGGGCCAACGTCCTGACTTTC. This chain joins TRBV9 and TRBJ2-6; no clear D gene. Germline V gene data show CDR1 as SGDLS and CDR2 as YYNGEE. The germline V and J ends were trimmed by 4 bases and 4 bases, with 15 bases remaining between them. This CDR3 spans 16 amino acids.

This chain uses TRBV25-1 with TRBJ1-1; D call uncertain. Germline CDR1 is MGHDK and CDR2 is SYGVNS. This CDR3 spans 12 amino acids. V shed 1 base and J shed 3 bases, with 3 bases lying between them. CDR3 amino acids: CASSESYTEAFF. In DNA form, the CDR3 reads TGTGCCAGCAGTGAATCCTACACTGAAGCTTTCTTT.

This clonotype occurred many times. The genes are TRBV6-6 and TRBJ2-5; the match to TRBD1 covers 7 bases. There are 14 residues in the CDR3. V lost 6 bases, J lost 1 base, and 5 bases stayed unmatched. Germline CDR1 reads MNHNY; CDR2 reads SVGAGI (reference sequence). The CDR3 here is CASSRGQLQETQYF. CDR3 nucleotides: TGTGCCAGCAGCAGGGGACAGCTCCAAGAGACCCAGTACTTC.

The rearrangement links TRBV28 to TRBJ1-4, with a possible D match to TRBD1 (6 bases). Between the trimmed V and J ends, which lost 7 bases and 5 bases, there was a span of 11 bases. The CDR3 totals 13 residues. Looked up from germline, CDR1 is MDHEN and CDR2 is SYDVKM. The CDR3 bases are TGTGCCAGCACAGGGGCTATGAATGAAAAACTGTTTTTT. Amino acid sequence: CASTGAMNEKLFF. Together with reference TRBV28 and TRBJ1-4, the CDR3 gives the full variable domain: DVKVTQSSRYLVKRTGEKVFLECVQDMDHENMFWYRQDPGLGLRLIYFSYDVKMKEKGDIPEGYSVSREKKERFSLILESASTNQTSMYLCASTGAMNEKLFFGSGTQLSVL.

This clonotype has more than one count but fewer than ten. CDR3 loop: CASSQVSQRGGEQFF. The DNA for the CDR3 is TGTGCCAGCAGCCAAGTCTCTCAGCGCGGTGGTGAGCAGTTCTTC. The V and J genes are TRBV3-1 and TRBJ2-1, with unresolved D. CDR3 size: 15 residues. Germline loops: CDR1 LGHDT, CDR2 YNNKEL (reference sequence). The germline V and J ends were trimmed by 1 base and 9 bases, with 16 bases remaining between them.

The chain has TRBV4-1 and TRBJ2-3; the match to TRBD2 covers 9 bases. The V gene's germline CDR1 is MGHRA and CDR2 YSYEKL. CDR3 length: 19 amino acids. Losses at the gene ends were 0 bases for V and 2 bases for J; bases not matched to a gene: 12. The CDR3 coding sequence is TGCGCCAGCAGCCAAGATTCAGCGGGGGGCTTCCCCTCCACAGATACGCAGTATTTT. It is translated as CASSQDSAGGFPSTDTQYF.